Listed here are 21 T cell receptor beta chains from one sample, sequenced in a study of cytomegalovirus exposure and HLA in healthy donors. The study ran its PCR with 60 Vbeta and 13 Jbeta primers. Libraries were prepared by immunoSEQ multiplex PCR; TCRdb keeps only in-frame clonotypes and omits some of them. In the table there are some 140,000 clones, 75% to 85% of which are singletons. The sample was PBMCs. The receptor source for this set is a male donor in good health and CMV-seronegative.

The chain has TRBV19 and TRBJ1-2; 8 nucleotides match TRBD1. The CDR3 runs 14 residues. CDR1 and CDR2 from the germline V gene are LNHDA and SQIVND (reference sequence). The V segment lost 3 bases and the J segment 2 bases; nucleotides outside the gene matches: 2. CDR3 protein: CASSMGDRNYGYTF. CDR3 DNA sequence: TGTGCCAGTAGTATGGGGGACAGGAACTATGGCTACACCTTC.

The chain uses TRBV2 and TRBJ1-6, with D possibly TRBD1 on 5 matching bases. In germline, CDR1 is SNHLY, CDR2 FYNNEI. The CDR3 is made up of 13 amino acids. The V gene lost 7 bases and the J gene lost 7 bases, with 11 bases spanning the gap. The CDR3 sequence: CASTGGENSPLHF. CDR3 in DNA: TGTGCCAGCACGGGAGGGGAGAATTCACCCCTCCACTTT. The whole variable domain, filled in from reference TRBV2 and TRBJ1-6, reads EPEVTQTPSHQVTQMGQEVILRCVPISNHLYFYWYRQILGQKVEFLVSFYNNEISEKSEIFDDQFSVERPDGSNFTLKIRSTKLEDSAMYFCASTGGENSPLHFGNGTRLTVT.

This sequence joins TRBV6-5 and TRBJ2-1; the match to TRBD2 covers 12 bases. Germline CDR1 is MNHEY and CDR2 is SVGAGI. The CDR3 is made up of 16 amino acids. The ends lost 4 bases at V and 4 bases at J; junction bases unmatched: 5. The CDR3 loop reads CASSSGLAGIYNEQFF. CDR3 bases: TGTGCCAGCAGTTCCGGACTAGCGGGGATTTACAATGAGCAGTTCTTC.

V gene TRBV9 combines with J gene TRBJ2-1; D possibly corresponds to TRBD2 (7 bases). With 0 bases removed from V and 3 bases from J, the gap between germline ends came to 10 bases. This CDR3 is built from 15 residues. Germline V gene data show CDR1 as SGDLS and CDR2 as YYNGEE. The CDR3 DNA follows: TGTGCCAGCAGCGTAGAGGGGGGGTTCTACAATGAGCAGTTCTTC. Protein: CASSVEGGFYNEQFF.

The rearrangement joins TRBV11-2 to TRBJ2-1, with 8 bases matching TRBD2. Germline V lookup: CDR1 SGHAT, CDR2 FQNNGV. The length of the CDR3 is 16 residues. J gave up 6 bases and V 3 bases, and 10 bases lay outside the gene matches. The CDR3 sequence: CASSFILADSFNEQFF. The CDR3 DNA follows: TGTGCCAGCAGCTTCATACTAGCGGATAGCTTCAATGAGCAGTTCTTC.

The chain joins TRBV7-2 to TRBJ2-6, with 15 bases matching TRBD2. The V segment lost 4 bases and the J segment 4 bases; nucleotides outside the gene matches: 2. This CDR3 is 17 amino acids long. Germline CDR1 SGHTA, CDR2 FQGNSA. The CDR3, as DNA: TGTGCCAGCAGCTCGGGACTAGCGGGGGGAGGGGCCAACGTCCTGACTTTC. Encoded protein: CASSSGLAGGGANVLTF.

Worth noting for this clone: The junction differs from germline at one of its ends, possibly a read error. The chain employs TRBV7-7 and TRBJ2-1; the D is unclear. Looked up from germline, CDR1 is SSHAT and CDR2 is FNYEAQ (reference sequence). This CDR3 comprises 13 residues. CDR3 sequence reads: CASSTQQENEQFF. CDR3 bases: TGTGCTAGCAGCACACAGCAGGAAAATGAGCAGTTCTTC.

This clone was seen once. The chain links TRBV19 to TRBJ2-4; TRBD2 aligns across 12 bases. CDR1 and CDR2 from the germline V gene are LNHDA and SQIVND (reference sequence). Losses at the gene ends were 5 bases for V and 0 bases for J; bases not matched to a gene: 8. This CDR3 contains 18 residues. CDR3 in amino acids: CASSLASGGGLAKNIQYF. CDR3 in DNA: TGTGCCAGTAGTTTGGCTAGCGGGGGGGGCCTAGCCAAAAACATTCAGTACTTC.

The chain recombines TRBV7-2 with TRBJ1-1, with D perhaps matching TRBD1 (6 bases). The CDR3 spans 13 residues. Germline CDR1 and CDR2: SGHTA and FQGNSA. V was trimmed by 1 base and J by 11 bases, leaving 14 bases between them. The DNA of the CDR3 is TGTGCCAGCAGCTTAGAGACAGGAAGGTATGCTTTCTTT. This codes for CASSLETGRYAFF.

The CDR3 loop is CASSGGLAGNYEQYF. CDR3 nucleotide sequence: TGCGCCAGCAGCGGGGGACTAGCGGGGAACTACGAGCAGTACTTC. The chain couples TRBV5-1 to TRBJ2-7; TRBD2 matches at 13 bases. CDR3 length: 15 residues. Looked up from germline, CDR1 is SGHRS and CDR2 is YFSETQ. The J segment lost 3 bases and the V segment lost 4 bases, leaving 4 bases of the junction unmatched.

The DNA for the CDR3 is TGTGCCAGCAGCTTTACGGGTCAGGGAAACACCGAGCAGTACTTC. Its protein product is CASSFTGQGNTEQYF. The chain has TRBV7-8 and TRBJ2-7; a possible D gene is TRBD1 (5 bases). The germline V and J ends were trimmed by 3 bases and 6 bases, with 18 bases remaining between them. The germline V gene has CDR1 SGHVS and CDR2 FQNEAQ. The CDR3 has 15 amino acids.

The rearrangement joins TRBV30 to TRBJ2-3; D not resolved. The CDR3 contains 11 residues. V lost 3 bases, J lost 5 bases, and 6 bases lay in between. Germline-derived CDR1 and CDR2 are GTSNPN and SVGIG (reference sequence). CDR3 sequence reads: CAWSALDTQYF. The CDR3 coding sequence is TGTGCCTGGAGCGCGCTAGATACGCAGTATTTT.

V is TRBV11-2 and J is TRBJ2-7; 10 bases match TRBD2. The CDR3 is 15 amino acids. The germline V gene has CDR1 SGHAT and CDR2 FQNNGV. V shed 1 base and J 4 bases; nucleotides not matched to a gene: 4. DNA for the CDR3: TGTGCCAGCAGCTTAGTAGCGGGGGGCCCATACGAGCAGTACTTC. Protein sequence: CASSLVAGGPYEQYF.

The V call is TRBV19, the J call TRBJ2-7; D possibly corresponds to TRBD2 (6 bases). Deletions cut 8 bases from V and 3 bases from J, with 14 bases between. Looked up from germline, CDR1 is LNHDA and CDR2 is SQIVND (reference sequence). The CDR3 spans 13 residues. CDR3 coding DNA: TGTGCCAGTTCCGGGACTCCAGGCTACGAGCAGTACTTC. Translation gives CASSGTPGYEQYF.

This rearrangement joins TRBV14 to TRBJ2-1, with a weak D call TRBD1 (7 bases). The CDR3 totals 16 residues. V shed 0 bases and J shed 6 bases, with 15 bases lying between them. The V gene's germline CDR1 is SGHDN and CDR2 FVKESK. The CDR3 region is CASSQEGWRGRNEQFF. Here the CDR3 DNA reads TGTGCCAGCAGCCAAGAAGGGTGGAGGGGGCGCAATGAGCAGTTCTTC.

The CDR3 DNA reads as TGTGCCAGCAGCTTACTAGCGGATGCTAGCACAGATACGCAGTATTTT. Encoded protein: CASSLLADASTDTQYF. The chain has TRBV7-8 and TRBJ2-3, with 7 nucleotides matching TRBD2. In germline, CDR1 is SGHVS, CDR2 FQNEAQ. J was trimmed by 0 bases and V by 2 bases; bases with no gene match: 5. This CDR3 has 16 amino acids.

Here the CDR3 reads CASSPPNEETQYF. The CDR3 DNA follows: TGTGCCAGCTCACCACCGAACGAGGAGACCCAGTACTTC. The chain links TRBV18 to TRBJ2-5; no clear D gene. CDR3 length equals 13 residues. CDR1 KGHSH and CDR2 LQKENI come from the germline V gene. V was trimmed by 0 bases and J by 5 bases, leaving 7 bases between them.

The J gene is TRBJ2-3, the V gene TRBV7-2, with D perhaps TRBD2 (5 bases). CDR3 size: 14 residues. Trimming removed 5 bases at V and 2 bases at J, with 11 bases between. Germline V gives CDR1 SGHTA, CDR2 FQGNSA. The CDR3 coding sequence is TGTGCCAGCAGCCCGGCGAGGGCCACAGATACGCAGTATTTT. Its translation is CASSPARATDTQYF. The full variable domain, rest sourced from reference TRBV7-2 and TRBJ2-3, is GAGVSQSPSNKVTEKGKDVELRCDPISGHTALYWYRQSLGQGLEFLIYFQGNSAPDKSGLPSDRFSAERTGGSVSTLTIQRTQQEDSAVYLCASSPARATDTQYFGPGTRLTVL.

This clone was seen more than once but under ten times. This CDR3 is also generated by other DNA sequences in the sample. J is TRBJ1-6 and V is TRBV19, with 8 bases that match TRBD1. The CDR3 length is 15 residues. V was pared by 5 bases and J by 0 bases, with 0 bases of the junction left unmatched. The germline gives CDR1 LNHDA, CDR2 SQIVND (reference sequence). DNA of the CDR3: TGTGCCAGTAGTGACAGGGGCTCCTATAATTCACCCCTCCACTTT. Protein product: CASSDRGSYNSPLHF.

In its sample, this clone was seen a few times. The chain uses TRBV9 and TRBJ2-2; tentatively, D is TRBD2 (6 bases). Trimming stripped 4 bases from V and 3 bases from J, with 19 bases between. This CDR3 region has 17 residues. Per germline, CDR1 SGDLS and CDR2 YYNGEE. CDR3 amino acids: CASSLPLKGTDTGELFF. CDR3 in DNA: TGTGCCAGCAGCCTCCCTCTAAAGGGGACTGACACCGGGGAGCTGTTTTTT.

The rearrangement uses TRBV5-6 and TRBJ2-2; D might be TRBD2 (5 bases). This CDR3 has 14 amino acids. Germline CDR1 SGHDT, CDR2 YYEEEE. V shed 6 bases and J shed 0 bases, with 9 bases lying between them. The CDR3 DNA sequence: TGTGCCAGCACCCCACTAGCGAACACCGGGGAGCTGTTTTTT. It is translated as CASTPLANTGELFF.